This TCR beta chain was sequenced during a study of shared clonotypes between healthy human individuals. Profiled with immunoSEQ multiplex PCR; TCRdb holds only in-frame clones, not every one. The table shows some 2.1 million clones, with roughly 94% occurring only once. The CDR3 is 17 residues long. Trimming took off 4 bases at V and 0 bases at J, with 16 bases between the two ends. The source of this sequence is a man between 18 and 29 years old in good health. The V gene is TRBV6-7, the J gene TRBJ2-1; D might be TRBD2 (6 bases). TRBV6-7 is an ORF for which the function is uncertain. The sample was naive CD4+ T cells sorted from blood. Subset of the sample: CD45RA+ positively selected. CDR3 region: CASSSSSGTHSYNEQFF. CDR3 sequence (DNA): TGTGCCAGCAGTTCGTCCTCCGGGACTCACTCCTACAATGAGCAGTTCTTC.